This T cell receptor (beta chain) is drawn from a study of shared clonotypes between healthy human individuals. The wider study: A donor's plate count was three for CD4 naive and three for CD4 memory; CD8 naive had two and CD8 memory one.

Data came from immunoSEQ multiplex PCR; TCRdb stores just in-frame clones and leaves some out. The table shows around 2.1 million clones, with under 95% occurring only once. Naive CD8 isolation took CD45RO-negative cells positively selected for CCR7 and excluded terminally differentiated effector memory CD45RA+ cells. Trimming left V 10 bases short and J 3 bases short, with 1 base between. The CDR3 is 8 residues long. Germline lookup yields CDR1 LNHDA and CDR2 SQIVND (reference sequence). The chain has TRBV19 and TRBJ2-7, with D uncertain. The sequenced sample was naive CD8+ T cells from PBMCs. This receptor was taken from a man between 18 and 29 years old in good health. Some clones in this sample may be carry-over from other donors' samples. CDR3 in DNA: TGTGCCATCTACGAGCAGTACTTC. Its translation: CAIYEQYF.